This T cell receptor beta chain was captured in a study of CD8+ T cells in alopecia areata. Study-level findings and limits: Researchers reported that TCR sharing among patients proved less clear than in mice, possibly HLA-linked. Given one nonresponder, whether baseline CD8+ expansion relates to response remains uncertain.

Treatment defined: oral pan-JAK inhibitor, 5-10 mg twice daily. Comments on this clone: The target antigen is unknown.

It was cDNA, reverse transcribed from extracted RNA, that served as the sequencing template. Assay: immunoSEQ multiplex PCR; the TCRdb copy retains only in-frame clones and omits some. Of about 120,000 clones in the sample, around 60% are singletons; the top ten hold around 5.4%. The germline V gene has CDR1 LNHDA and CDR2 SQIVND (reference sequence). V lost 4 bases, J lost 4 bases, and 1 base stayed unmatched. This CDR3 has 13 residues. This chain connects TRBV19 to TRBJ1-1; 9 bases are shared with TRBD1. The sequencing used CD4+ T cells sorted from blood, collected at week 4, from a patient treated with tofacitinib. The source of this sequence is a human donor with alopecia areata. The CDR3 here is CASSTTGGTEAFF. CDR3 DNA: TGTGCCAGTAGTACGACAGGGGGCACTGAAGCTTTCTTT.